Listed here are 31 T cell receptor beta chains from one sample, sequenced in a study of shared clonotypes between healthy human individuals (dated by TCRdb to the early 2020s). Library method: the immunoSEQ multiplex PCR assay. TCRdb mirrors the immuneACCESS table, restricted to in-frame sequences. Some clones are absent from its copies; in checked studies, under half trace to an unresolved V gene, and the reason for the others is unknown. The sample table contains about 1 million clones; only one count was recorded for roughly 80% of them. The top ten constitute roughly 1.4% of the sample. Material: memory CD4+ T cells sorted from blood. The cell subset or site label, as the study defines it: CD45RA-negative fraction. These receptors were obtained from a man aged 18 to 30 in good health.

The chain has TRBV28 and TRBJ2-2; 7 positions match TRBD1. Germline V lookup: CDR1 MDHEN, CDR2 SYDVKM. This CDR3 is 15 amino acids long. With V trimmed by 5 bases and J by 1 base, 4 bases remained unmatched. This CDR3 reads CASSRRTGNTGELFF. The CDR3 nucleotides read TGTGCCAGCAGTCGGAGGACAGGGAACACCGGGGAGCTGTTTTTT. Using reference TRBV28 and TRBJ2-2 for the parts outside the CDR3, the full variable domain is DVKVTQSSRYLVKRTGEKVFLECVQDMDHENMFWYRQDPGLGLRLIYFSYDVKMKEKGDIPEGYSVSREKKERFSLILESASTNQTSMYLCASSRRTGNTGELFFGEGSRLTVL.

This clone came up once. The chain carries TRBV19 and TRBJ1-2, with TRBD1 matching 10 bases. Germline V lookup: CDR1 LNHDA, CDR2 SQIVND (reference sequence). The CDR3 runs 15 residues. V lost 3 bases, J lost 6 bases, and 7 bases stayed unmatched. DNA for the CDR3: TGTGCCAGTAGTATTCAGGGGACAGGGGTGGATGGCTACACCTTC. Residues: CASSIQGTGVDGYTF.

The genes are TRBV4-2 and TRBJ2-7; possible D gene TRBD2, 6 bases. The V end lost 1 base, the J end lost 7 bases, and 17 bases lay between the germline ends. The CDR3 sequence is 15 residues long. The germline V gene encodes CDR1 LGHNA and CDR2 YNFKEQ. CDR3: CASSQGVNLEGEQYF. The CDR3 bases are TGTGCCAGCAGCCAAGGAGTTAATTTGGAGGGGGAGCAGTACTTC.

The chain couples TRBV5-1 to TRBJ2-7; TRBD2 is a possible D gene (6 bases). The CDR3 extends over 16 amino acids. The germline CDR1 and CDR2 sequences are SGHRS and YFSETQ. V lost 4 bases and J 3 bases, leaving 20 bases between the germline ends. CDR3 DNA: TGCGCCAGCAGCCCTCGGGAGAGAGGAGCGGGCTACGAGCAGTACTTC. This sequence encodes CASSPRERGAGYEQYF.

V gene TRBV5-1 combines with J gene TRBJ1-3; the match to TRBD1 covers 10 bases. This CDR3 is built from 15 residues. The J segment lost 4 bases and the V segment lost 4 bases, leaving 5 bases of the junction unmatched. Looked up from germline, CDR1 is SGHRS and CDR2 is YFSETQ. CDR3 region: CASSTGTGVGNTIYF. In nucleotides, the CDR3 is TGCGCCAGCAGCACCGGGACAGGGGTAGGAAACACCATATATTTT. Drawing the rest from reference TRBV5-1 and TRBJ1-3, the complete variable domain is KAGVTQTPRYLIKTRGQQVTLSCSPISGHRSVSWYQQTPGQGLQFLFEYFSETQRNKGNFPGRFSGRQFSNSRSEMNVSTLELGDSALYLCASSTGTGVGNTIYFGEGSWLTVV.

J is TRBJ2-7 and V is TRBV14; D unclear. Germline lookup yields CDR1 SGHDN and CDR2 FVKESK. The CDR3 is 14 residues long. V lost 0 bases, J lost 0 bases, and 6 bases lay in between. The CDR3 loop is CASSQEGGSYEQYF. The CDR3 bases are TGTGCCAGCAGCCAAGAGGGCGGCTCCTACGAGCAGTACTTC. The full variable domain, completed using reference TRBV14 and TRBJ2-7, is EAGVTQFPSHSVIEKGQTVTLRCDPISGHDNLYWYRRVMGKEIKFLLHFVKESKQDESGMPNNRFLAERTGGTYSTLKVQPAELEDSGVYFCASSQEGGSYEQYFGPGTRLTVT.

This chain uses TRBV23-1 with TRBJ2-4, with 7 bases that match TRBD1. TRBV23-1 is identified as an open reading frame with a role that is uncertain. Trimming cost V 8 bases and J 1 base; bases outside gene matches: 11. This CDR3 is built from 16 residues. The CDR3 reads CASRSTGVAAKNIQYF. In DNA, the CDR3 is TGCGCCAGCCGATCAACAGGGGTGGCGGCCAAAAACATTCAGTACTTC.

The chain uses TRBV10-3 and TRBJ2-1; 10 positions match TRBD1. This CDR3 region has 16 residues. In germline, CDR1 is ENHRY, CDR2 SYGVKD. V lost 11 bases to trimming and J lost 4 bases; unmatched junction nucleotides: 14. In DNA form, the CDR3 reads TGTGCCGGCGGAACTCTCGGGACAGGGGATTACAATGAGCAGTTCTTC. It encodes CAGGTLGTGDYNEQFF.

V usage is TRBV11-2 and J usage is TRBJ2-7, with D tentatively TRBD1 (5 bases). The CDR3 runs 14 residues. V shed 5 bases and J shed 0 bases, with 11 bases lying between them. Germline lookup yields CDR1 SGHAT and CDR2 FQNNGV. CDR3 loop: CASSPNRISYEQYF. In DNA, the CDR3 is TGTGCCAGCAGCCCGAACAGGATCTCCTACGAGCAGTACTTC.

V usage is TRBV19 and J usage is TRBJ2-3, with D maybe TRBD2 (6 bases). Trimming pared 4 bases from V and 10 bases from J, leaving 12 bases between. The CDR3 has 12 residues. Germline CDR1 and CDR2: LNHDA and SQIVND (reference sequence). In DNA, the CDR3 is TGTGCCAGTAGTACCCGCTGGGAGGCGCAGTATTTT. Protein product: CASSTRWEAQYF.

J is TRBJ2-7 and V is TRBV18; 7 nucleotides align to TRBD1. Unmatched junction bases numbered 13, after V lost 6 bases and J lost 5 bases. Germline loops: CDR1 KGHSH, CDR2 LQKENI. This CDR3 spans 15 amino acids. CDR3 sequence: CASSPGTVSSHEQYF. The CDR3 DNA follows: TGTGCCAGCTCCCCCGGGACAGTAAGTTCCCACGAGCAGTACTTC.

In this sample, this clone turned up a few times. This chain uses TRBV6-5 with TRBJ2-7; TRBD2 is a possible D gene (7 bases). The CDR3 has 14 residues. Germline V gene lookup returns CDR1 MNHEY and CDR2 SVGAGI. The germline V and J ends were trimmed by 8 bases and 3 bases, with 17 bases remaining between them. CDR3 amino acids: CASRPGRGNYEQYF. CDR3 nucleotides: TGTGCCAGCCGCCCAGGGAGGGGGAACTACGAGCAGTACTTC.

This clone was observed at least ten times. Compared with germline, one end of the junction differs, possibly owing to a read error. The V and J genes are TRBV9 and TRBJ2-2, with TRBD1 identical over 8 bases. This CDR3 comprises 16 residues. Germline V gene data show CDR1 as SGDLS and CDR2 as YYNGEE. CDR3 nucleotides: TGTGCCAGCAGCGTCGCAGGGGGCTCGAAGACCGGGGAGCTGTTTTTT. It specifies CASSVAGGSKTGELFF.

The V and J genes are TRBV18 and TRBJ2-2, with TRBD1 matching 9 bases. Trimming at V came to 3 bases and at J to 8 bases, leaving 13 bases not matched to a gene. This CDR3 contains 17 residues. Germline CDR1 is KGHSH and CDR2 is LQKENI. The DNA for the CDR3 is TGTGCCAGCTCACCCCTCACCGGGACAGGGAGTACGGGGGAGCTGTTTTTT. Translating it yields CASSPLTGTGSTGELFF.

The gene calls are TRBV6-1 and TRBJ1-6; TRBD1 matches at 7 bases. The ends lost 1 base at V and 9 bases at J; junction bases unmatched: 0. Germline V lookup: CDR1 MNHNS, CDR2 SASEGT. CDR3 length equals 13 residues. CDR3 bases: TGTGCCAGCAGTGAAGACAGGGGTTCACCCCTCCACTTT. Translated: CASSEDRGSPLHF.

The J gene is TRBJ1-1, the V gene TRBV5-1; D possibly corresponds to TRBD1 (5 bases). Per the germline V gene, CDR1 is SGHRS and CDR2 is YFSETQ. The CDR3 runs 16 residues. Trimming stripped 0 bases from V and 0 bases from J, with 12 bases between. CDR3 region: CASSLEGGVMNTEAFF. The CDR3 region has the DNA TGCGCCAGCAGCTTGGAGGGAGGGGTAATGAACACTGAAGCTTTCTTT.

The chain has TRBV10-3 and TRBJ2-2; 10 nucleotides align to TRBD1. Trimming cost V 8 bases and J 7 bases; bases outside gene matches: 4. Germline CDR1 and CDR2: ENHRY and SYGVKD. This CDR3 spans 13 amino acids. This CDR3 is CAIAGTGVGELFF. CDR3 bases: TGTGCCATCGCCGGGACAGGGGTCGGGGAGCTGTTTTTT.

V gene TRBV5-5 combines with J gene TRBJ1-2, with a tentative D call TRBD1 (5 bases). V lost 0 bases, J lost 3 bases, and 12 bases lay in between. Germline values: CDR1 SGHKS, CDR2 YYEKEE (reference sequence). The CDR3 covers 15 residues. CDR3 sequence reads: CASSLAQGAHYGYTF. The CDR3 nucleotides read TGTGCCAGCAGCTTGGCCCAGGGCGCCCACTATGGCTACACCTTC.

The rearrangement links TRBV9 to TRBJ1-3; possible D gene TRBD1, 6 bases. Per germline, CDR1 SGDLS and CDR2 YYNGEE. The V gene lost 4 bases and the J gene lost 4 bases, with 15 bases spanning the gap. The CDR3 covers 15 residues. The CDR3 sequence is CASSSGQTLGNTIYF. CDR3 in DNA: TGTGCCAGCAGCTCCGGACAGACCTTAGGAAACACCATATATTTT. Full variable domain (outside the CDR3, taken from reference TRBV9 and TRBJ1-3): DSGVTQTPKHLITATGQRVTLRCSPRSGDLSVYWYQQSLDQGLQFLIQYYNGEERAKGNILERFSAQQFPDLHSELNLSSLELGDSALYFCASSSGQTLGNTIYFGEGSWLTVV.

The chain carries TRBV4-1 and TRBJ1-5; no clear D. CDR1 and CDR2 from the germline V gene are MGHRA and YSYEKL. Trimming pared 0 bases from V and 0 bases from J, leaving 12 bases between. This CDR3 spans 17 amino acids. CDR3 DNA: TGCGCCAGCAGCCAAGAAAACACGGTCTTTAGCAATCAGCCCCAGCATTTT. Its protein is CASSQENTVFSNQPQHF.

The chain employs TRBV29-1 and TRBJ1-1; TRBD1 matches 7 bases. Germline V gene sequence: CDR1 SQVTM, CDR2 ANQGSEA. This CDR3 has 13 residues. The CDR3 spells CSGTGQMNTEAFF. In DNA, the CDR3 is TGCAGTGGAACGGGACAGATGAACACTGAAGCTTTCTTT. Using reference TRBV29-1 and TRBJ1-1 for the parts outside the CDR3, the full variable domain is SAVISQKPSRDICQRGTSLTIQCQVDSQVTMMFWYRQQPGQSLTLIATANQGSEATYESGFVIDKFPISRPNLTFSTLTVSNMSPEDSSIYLCSGTGQMNTEAFFGQGTRLTVV.

The chain uses TRBV27 and TRBJ2-3; 7 bases align to TRBD2. The CDR3 runs to 17 residues. Germline-derived CDR1 and CDR2 are MNHEY and SMNVEV (reference sequence). Germline trimming cut 7 bases from V and 4 bases from J; bases unmatched to any gene: 17. Here the CDR3 reads CASKRRENLGMADTQYF. Here the CDR3 DNA reads TGTGCCAGCAAGCGGCGGGAGAATTTAGGGATGGCAGATACGCAGTATTTT.

The V and J genes are TRBV30 and TRBJ2-3, with 7 bases lining up with TRBD1. J lost 6 bases, V lost 5 bases, and 8 bases had no gene match. The CDR3 covers 13 residues. CDR1 is GTSNPN, CDR2 SVGIG, per germline (reference sequence). The CDR3 here is CAWDRDSRDTQYF. CDR3 DNA: TGTGCCTGGGACAGGGATTCTAGGGATACGCAGTATTTT.

The chain uses TRBV18 and TRBJ1-5; weak D call: TRBD1 (5 bases). Germline CDR1 KGHSH, CDR2 LQKENI. The CDR3 is 16 residues long. The ends were cut back, 0 bases at V and 3 bases at J, with 12 bases in the middle. CDR3 nucleotide sequence: TGTGCCAGCTCACCACCTGGGGGGTCGGACAATCAGCCCCAGCATTTT. Amino acids: CASSPPGGSDNQPQHF.

Of note for this clone: A read error may be the cause here, since a much bigger clone is one base away. Other DNA sequences in the same sample also yield this CDR3. The J gene is TRBJ2-7, the V gene TRBV7-2; D is uncertain. This CDR3 has 12 amino acids. CDR1 and CDR2 (germline): SGHTA, FQGNSA. V dropped 5 bases and J dropped 0 bases, with 5 bases sitting between them. CDR3 bases: TGTGCCAGCAGCGCGAGCTCCTACGAGCAGTACTTC. This codes for CASSASSYEQYF.

The V and J genes are TRBV7-8 and TRBJ2-1; D is perhaps TRBD1 (6 bases). Germline lookup yields CDR1 SGHVS and CDR2 FQNEAQ. The CDR3 length is 14 residues. V shed 10 bases and J shed 5 bases, with 18 bases lying between them. CDR3 nucleotide sequence: TGTGCCATCTTTAGGACAGCTAATAACAATGAGCAGTTCTTC. It yields the protein CAIFRTANNNEQFF.

This clone occurred once. This rearrangement joins TRBV2 to TRBJ2-2; maybe TRBD2 (5 bases). This CDR3 is built from 14 residues. Germline CDR1 reads SNHLY; CDR2 reads FYNNEI. V dropped 4 bases and J dropped 1 base, with 7 bases sitting between them. The CDR3 DNA reads as TGTGCCAGCAGTGGGGCGGGGAACACCGGGGAGCTGTTTTTT. Translating it yields CASSGAGNTGELFF.

There are a few counts of this clone. This chain connects TRBV10-2 to TRBJ1-2; D is ambiguous. The CDR3 is made up of 14 amino acids. V lost 3 bases and J 1 base, leaving 9 bases between the germline ends. Germline assignment: CDR1 WSHSY and CDR2 SAAADI. The DNA for the CDR3 is TGCGCCAGCAGTGATGAGATCTATAACTATGGCTACACCTTC. It is translated as CASSDEIYNYGYTF.

V gene TRBV10-3 combines with J gene TRBJ2-2; D is perhaps TRBD1 or TRBD2 (5 bases each). The V gene's germline CDR1 is ENHRY and CDR2 SYGVKD. The CDR3 loop spans 16 amino acids. V lost 2 bases and J 7 bases, leaving 17 bases between the germline ends. CDR3 coding DNA: TGTGCCATCAGTGAGCGGCCACAAGGGACGGTCGGGGAGCTGTTTTTT. Encoded protein: CAISERPQGTVGELFF.

Concerning this clone: A much larger clone differs from this one at a single base, so this may be a read error. This rearrangement joins TRBV6-4 to TRBJ2-7; TRBD1 or TRBD2 may be the D gene (5 bases each). V lost 3 bases and J lost 3, with 9 bases in between. The CDR3 has 13 amino acids. Germline assignment: CDR1 MRHNA and CDR2 SNTAGT. Here the CDR3 reads CASSEPGLYEQYF. The CDR3 region has the DNA TGTGCCAGCAGTGAGCCGGGGCTCTACGAGCAGTACTTC.

The chain employs TRBV2 and TRBJ1-2; D call uncertain. The V end was cut by 7 bases, the J end by 8 bases, with 11 bases between. Germline assignment: CDR1 SNHLY and CDR2 FYNNEI. CDR3 length: 11 amino acids. CDR3 nucleotides: TGTGCCAGCAATGACGGTACGGGCTACACCTTC. Translation: CASNDGTGYTF.